This T cell receptor (beta chain) was captured by sequencing in a study of T cell changes during pregnancy in multiple sclerosis. Losses at the gene ends were 8 bases for V and 3 bases for J; bases not matched to a gene: 8. The CDR3 extends over 14 amino acids. Generated by immunoSEQ multiplex PCR, the TCRdb table keeps only in-frame clones and is missing some. The sample yields roughly 22,000 clones, roughly nine tenths seen once. The chain combines TRBV23-1 with TRBJ1-1; 8 nucleotides agree with TRBD1. TRBV23-1 is an ORF for which the function is uncertain. Material: CD4+ T cells from peripheral blood mononuclear cells, obtained after pregnancy. The TCR comes from a female donor in good health, enrolled as a control in a pregnancy study. The CDR3 loop reads CASGIGQGDTEAFF. The DNA for the CDR3 is TGCGCCAGCGGAATAGGACAGGGAGACACTGAAGCTTTCTTT.